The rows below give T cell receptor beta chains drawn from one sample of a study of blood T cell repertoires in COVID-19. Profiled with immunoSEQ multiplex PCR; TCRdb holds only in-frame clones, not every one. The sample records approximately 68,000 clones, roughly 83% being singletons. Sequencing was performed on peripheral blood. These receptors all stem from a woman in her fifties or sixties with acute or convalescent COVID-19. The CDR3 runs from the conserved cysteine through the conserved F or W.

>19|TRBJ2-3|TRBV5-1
CASSLSGTSGGDVPDTQYF
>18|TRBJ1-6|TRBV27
CASSPPRRPNSYNSPLHF
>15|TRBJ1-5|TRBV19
CASRGVGGSNQPQHF
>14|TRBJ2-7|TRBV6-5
CASQLAGGTYEQYF
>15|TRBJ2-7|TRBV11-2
CASSFTGTVSYEQYF
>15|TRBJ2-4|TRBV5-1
CASSGPGLAKNIQYF
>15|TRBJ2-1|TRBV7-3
CASSAQGSSYNEQFF
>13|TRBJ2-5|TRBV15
CATSRTDEETQYF
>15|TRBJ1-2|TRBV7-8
CASSPTQGAGYGYTF
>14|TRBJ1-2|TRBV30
CAWTLWGGQGGYTF
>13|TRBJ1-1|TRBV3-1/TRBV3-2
CASSQQTGAEAFF
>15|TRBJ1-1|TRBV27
CASSYTGGAAYEAFF
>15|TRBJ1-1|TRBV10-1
CASPFERAMNTEAFF
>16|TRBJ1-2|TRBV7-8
CASSPDRDFPLYGYTF
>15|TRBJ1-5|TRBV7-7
CASSFPRLFNQPQHF
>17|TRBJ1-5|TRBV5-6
CASSLGGDGPAWQPQHF
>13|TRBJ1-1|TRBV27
CASRSEADTEAFF
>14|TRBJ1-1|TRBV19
CASSTKGRGTEAFF
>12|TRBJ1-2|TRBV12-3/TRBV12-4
CASRGGPGSYTF
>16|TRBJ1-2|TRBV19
CASSIIGTGSRSGYTF
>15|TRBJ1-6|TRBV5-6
CASRPTGFERSPLHF
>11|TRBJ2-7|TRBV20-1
CSARSGHEQYF
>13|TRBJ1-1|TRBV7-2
CASRLQGNTEAFF
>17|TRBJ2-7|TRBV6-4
CASSDSLGGTGSYEQYF
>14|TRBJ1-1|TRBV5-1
CASSRTGKNTEAFF
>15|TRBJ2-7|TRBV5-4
CASSLDGTPLDEQYF
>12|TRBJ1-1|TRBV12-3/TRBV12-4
CASGYLDRKAFF